This TCR beta chain came from a study of cytomegalovirus exposure and HLA in healthy donors. Study-wide context: Approximately 200 million T cells yielded around 120 million unique TCR beta sequences in earlier analysis. Whole-study results and caveats: The investigators catalogued some 160 TCR beta chains as cytomegalovirus-associated. Prior analysis indicated that the majority of TCR beta V segments exhibited productivity approximately 90% or approximately 30% of the time.

Remarks on this clone: The antigen remains undetermined.

13 Jbeta primers and 60 Vbeta primers were used for the PCR. Sequencing was performed with immunoSEQ multiplex PCR; in TCRdb, only in-frame clones are kept and a portion is missing. Among about 50,000 clones listed, approximately 70% were seen once. This TCR derives from a woman aged 45-60 years in good health and CMV-seronegative. Sequencing used PBMCs.

The CDR3 is CASSSSGGYEYEQYF. The CDR3 nucleotides are TGTGCCAGCAGCAGTAGCGGGGGCTACGAATACGAGCAGTACTTC. This chain links TRBV7-2 with TRBJ2-7, with TRBD2 identical over 9 bases. The CDR3 loop spans 15 amino acids. Germline trimming cut 5 bases from V and 4 bases from J; bases unmatched to any gene: 9. CDR1 and CDR2 (germline): SGHTA, FQGNSA.